This TCR beta chain emerged from a study of T cells in Graves' hyperthyroidism and ophthalmopathy. Study-level information: At initial diagnosis, before any treatment had begun, peripheral blood was obtained. Study-level points and caveats: Stable hyperthyroidism and ophthalmopathy were separated using 13 V-J signatures. Expanded thyroid clonotypes (above 0.001) were mostly also found in blood.

From RNA transcripts, TCR beta CDR3 regions were amplified. RT-PCR in the first round (using the HTBI primer set) targeted the TCR CDR3. TCRdb analysed the multiplex PCR reads with MiXCR anew, one entry per CDR3 protein. The sample comprises tens of thousands of distinct CDR3 sequences, around 53% of which are singletons, and roughly 16% rests with the top ten. With duration under 3 months, ophthalmopathy was active: Clinical Activity Score at least 3, NOSPECS at least 4. A note on this clonotype: Its cognate antigen is unknown.

This clonotype originated in a man aged 35-49 years with Graves' ophthalmopathy. Material: blood.

CDR3 protein: CASSQTDGTYNEQFF. CDR3 DNA: TGTGCCAGCAGTCAGACTGACGGCACCTACAATGAGCAGTTCTTC. The chain recombines TRBV11-3 with TRBJ2-1; no firm D call. Trimming removed 6 bases from V and 2 bases from J, with 14 bases in between. Germline values: CDR1 SGHNT, CDR2 YENEEA. The CDR3 consists of 15 residues.